This T cell receptor (beta chain) was found in a study of blood T cell repertoires in COVID-19. Germline lookup yields CDR1 SGHNT and CDR2 YYREEE (reference sequence). The CDR3 totals 17 residues. The J segment lost 0 bases and the V segment lost 0 bases, leaving 7 bases of the junction unmatched. The assay was immunoSEQ multiplex PCR, and TCRdb's table has in-frame clones only and misses some. The profile shows around 230,000 clones, about four fifths of them singletons. The chain couples TRBV5-4 to TRBJ1-1; 8 positions agree with TRBD1. This sequence originates from a woman aged 80 or over with acute or convalescent COVID-19. The sequenced material came from peripheral blood. This chain's CDR3 is CASSLGPGGALNTEAFF. In DNA form, the CDR3 reads TGTGCCAGCAGCTTGGGGCCAGGGGGCGCCTTGAACACTGAAGCTTTCTTT. Full variable domain (rest looked up from reference TRBV5-4 and TRBJ1-1): ETGVTQSPTHLIKTRGQQVTLRCSSQSGHNTVSWYQQALGQGPQFIFQYYREEENGRGNFPPRFSGLQFPNYSSELNVNALELDDSALYLCASSLGPGGALNTEAFFGQGTRLTVV.